The 16 T cell receptor beta chains below all came from one sample that was sequenced in a study of human T cells and chemical hapten exposure. TCRdb reprocessed the RACE reads with MiXCR, giving one entry per CDR3 protein. The sample consists of about 340,000 distinct CDR3 sequences, approximately 6.3% of them appearing once. Regarding time point: patch test 1, 2 weeks after DPC sensitization. Documented treatment: therapeutic diphenylcyclopropenone sensitization with weekly scalp DPC. The specimen comprised whole blood, sampled in connection with sensitization to the hapten diphenylcyclopropenone (DPC). These receptors came from a woman in her late teens or twenties with alopecia areata. Some clones in this sample may be carry-over from other donors' samples.

This clonotype has at least ten counts. V usage is TRBV12-5 and J usage is TRBJ2-1; 11 bases match TRBD2. The germline V gene encodes CDR1 LGHNT and CDR2 FRNRAP. Trimming took 4 bases from V and 7 from J; bases not matched to a gene: 6. The CDR3 is 15 amino acids. The CDR3 nucleotides read TGTGCTAGTGGTTCGCCGGGACTAGCGGTAAATGAGCAGTTCTTC. The encoded protein is CASGSPGLAVNEQFF.

This clonotype occurred a few times. The chain is built from TRBV6-1 and TRBJ1-2; TRBD1 matches at 7 bases. The J segment lost 4 bases and the V segment lost 6 bases, leaving 5 bases of the junction unmatched. The CDR3 runs 13 residues. Germline CDR1 MNHNS, CDR2 SASEGT. The CDR3 protein is CASSSTGLYGYTF. The DNA of the CDR3 is TGTGCCAGCAGCTCGACAGGGCTCTATGGCTACACCTTC.

A few counts support this clonotype. One junction end disagrees with the germline gene, perhaps due to a read error. The rearrangement links TRBV7-7 to TRBJ2-1; possible D gene TRBD2, 6 bases. CDR3 length: 18 amino acids. CDR1 is SSHAT, CDR2 FNYEAQ, per germline (reference sequence). DNA for the CDR3: TGTGCTAGCAGCGAGTTCATGGCGGGGCTTGGCTCCTACAATGAGCAGTTCTTC. This encodes CASSEFMAGLGSYNEQFF.

J is TRBJ2-7 and V is TRBV5-5; the D gene could be TRBD1 or TRBD2 (6 bases each). The CDR3 length is 15 residues. Germline assignment: CDR1 SGHKS and CDR2 YYEKEE (reference sequence). V lost 0 bases, J lost 5 bases, and 15 bases lay in between. The CDR3 spells CASSLVTGAYHEQYF. For the CDR3, the DNA is TGTGCCAGCAGCTTGGTTACGGGGGCTTATCACGAGCAGTACTTC.

This clonotype was counted many times. The gene calls are TRBV6-5 and TRBJ2-3, with 9 bases aligning to TRBD2. J lost 0 bases, V lost 1 base, and 8 bases had no gene match. CDR1 is MNHEY and CDR2 is SVGAGI in the germline V gene. This CDR3 contains 18 residues. The DNA for the CDR3 is TGTGCCAGCAGTTACTGGCTAGCGGGGACTCGGAGCACAGATACGCAGTATTTT. This encodes CASSYWLAGTRSTDTQYF.

The chain employs TRBV6-2 or TRBV6-3 and TRBJ1-5; 7 bases match TRBD1. CDR1 is MNHEY, CDR2 SVGEGT, per germline. Trimming took 2 bases from V and 5 from J; bases not matched to a gene: 9. CDR3 length: 16 residues. CDR3 in amino acids: CASSYEQGEVDQPQHF. DNA of the CDR3: TGTGCCAGCAGTTACGAGCAGGGGGAGGTCGATCAGCCCCAGCATTTT.

This clonotype was seen a handful of times. The chain recombines TRBV29-1 with TRBJ1-2; maybe TRBD1 (5 bases). Trimming left V 3 bases short and J 4 bases short, with 12 bases between. The CDR3 runs 13 residues. The V gene's germline CDR1 is SQVTM and CDR2 ANQGSEA. The CDR3 region is CSVDRRGPYGYTF. For the CDR3, the DNA is TGCAGCGTTGATCGGCGGGGCCCCTATGGCTACACCTTC.

This clonotype was observed at least ten times. The chain employs TRBV7-6 and TRBJ1-1; D is unclear. V dropped 3 bases and J dropped 1 base, with 6 bases sitting between them. Germline-derived CDR1 and CDR2 are SGHVS and FNYEAQ. The CDR3 length is 13 residues. As DNA, the CDR3 is TGTGCCAGCAGCTTGGAGGAGAACACTGAAGCTTTCTTT. It is translated as CASSLEENTEAFF. Drawing the rest from reference TRBV7-6 and TRBJ1-1, the complete variable domain is GAGVSQSPRYKVTKRGQDVALRCDPISGHVSLYWYRQALGQGPEFLTYFNYEAQQDKSGLPNDRFSAERPEGSISTLTIQRTEQRDSAMYRCASSLEENTEAFFGQGTRLTVV.

The rearrangement links TRBV6-5 to TRBJ2-6; D remains unclear. The CDR3 runs 15 residues. Between the trimmed V and J ends, which lost 5 bases and 0 bases, there was a span of 8 bases. Germline assignment: CDR1 MNHEY and CDR2 SVGAGI. The CDR3 region is CASSRDGSGANVLTF. CDR3 DNA: TGTGCCAGCAGTCGCGACGGCTCTGGGGCCAACGTCCTGACTTTC.

This clonotype was counted between two and nine times. V usage is TRBV10-3 and J usage is TRBJ1-5, with TRBD1 matching 9 bases. J gave up 6 bases and V 5 bases, and 8 bases lay outside the gene matches. Germline V CDR1 and CDR2: ENHRY, SYGVKD. This CDR3 is built from 15 residues. Here the CDR3 reads CAISTGGLGGQPQHF. In DNA, the CDR3 is TGTGCCATCAGTACAGGGGGCCTGGGTGGTCAGCCCCAGCATTTT.

This clonotype was detected ten times or more. The V call is TRBV12-3 or TRBV12-4, the J call TRBJ2-3; D perhaps matches TRBD1 (5 bases). This CDR3 spans 14 amino acids. Trimming cost V 7 bases and J 6 bases, with 17 bases left between them. DNA of the CDR3: TGTGCCAGCACTCAAGGGGTCCTAATGGATACGCAGTATTTT. It specifies CASTQGVLMDTQYF.

J is TRBJ2-4 and V is TRBV6-4; D ambiguous. The CDR3 spans 18 residues. Germline V gene lookup returns CDR1 MRHNA and CDR2 SNTAGT. Trimming removed 3 bases at V and 0 bases at J, with 18 bases between. The CDR3 nucleotides read TGTGCCAGCAGTGATCGTTTTTACCTATCCTTAGCCAAAAACATTCAGTACTTC. This codes for CASSDRFYLSLAKNIQYF.

This clonotype was seen ten or more times. Compared with germline, one end of the junction differs, possibly owing to a read error. The genes are TRBV7-8 and TRBJ2-1; possibly TRBD2 for D (6 bases). Germline V lookup: CDR1 SGHVS, CDR2 FQNEAQ. This CDR3 has 14 amino acids. Here the CDR3 DNA reads TGTGCCAGCAGCCTTTGGGACTCCAACAATGAGCAGTTCTTC. Its protein product is CASSLWDSNNEQFF.

This clonotype was recorded a few times. The V call is TRBV6-5, the J call TRBJ1-2, with a possible D match to TRBD1 (6 bases). Trimming removed 9 bases from V and 3 bases from J, with 20 bases in between. Germline values: CDR1 MNHEY, CDR2 SVGAGI. CDR3 length equals 15 residues. The CDR3, as DNA: TGTGCCAGTAGGAAAGAGAGGGGGGCGCACTATGGCTACACCTTC. Its protein is CASRKERGAHYGYTF.

This clonotype was observed a few times. CDR3 coding DNA: TGTGCCAGCAGCGGACAGAGCTCCTACGAGCAGTACTTC. This sequence encodes CASSGQSSYEQYF. This sequence joins TRBV7-2 and TRBJ2-7; a possible D gene is TRBD1 (6 bases). CDR1 SGHTA and CDR2 FQGNSA come from the germline V gene. The V gene lost 5 bases and the J gene lost 0 bases, with 8 bases spanning the gap. This CDR3 spans 13 amino acids.

The table lists this clonotype with many counts. V usage is TRBV7-9 and J usage is TRBJ1-1, with D unclear. Trimming took 2 bases from V and 5 from J, leaving 9 bases between them. CDR1 and CDR2 from the germline V gene are SEHNR and FQNEAQ (reference sequence). The CDR3 extends over 13 amino acids. The CDR3 reads CASSLLSATEAFF. The DNA for the CDR3 is TGTGCCAGCAGCTTATTGTCCGCTACTGAAGCTTTCTTT. The full variable domain, in which reference TRBV7-9 and TRBJ1-1 provide the parts outside the CDR3, is DTGVSQNPRHKITKRGQNVTFRCDPISEHNRLYWYRQTLGQGPEFLTYFQNEAQLEKSRLLSDRFSAERPKGSFSTLEIQRTEQGDSAMYLCASSLLSATEAFFGQGTRLTVV.